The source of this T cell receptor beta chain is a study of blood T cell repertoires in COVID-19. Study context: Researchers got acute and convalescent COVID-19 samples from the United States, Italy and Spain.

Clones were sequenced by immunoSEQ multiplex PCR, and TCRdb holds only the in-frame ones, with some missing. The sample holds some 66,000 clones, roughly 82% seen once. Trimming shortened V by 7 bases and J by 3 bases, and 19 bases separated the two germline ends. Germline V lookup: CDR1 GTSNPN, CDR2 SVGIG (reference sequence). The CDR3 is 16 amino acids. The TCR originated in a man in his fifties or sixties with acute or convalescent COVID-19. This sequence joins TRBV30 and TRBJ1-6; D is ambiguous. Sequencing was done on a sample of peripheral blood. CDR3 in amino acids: CALIPGRRDYNSPLHF. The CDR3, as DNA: TGTGCCTTGATACCGGGAAGGAGGGACTATAATTCACCCCTCCACTTT.